The 29 T cell receptor beta chains in this list originate from one sample, sequenced in a study of response to subunit inactivated influenza vaccine (dated by TCRdb to 2017 to 2018). The library was made by RT-PCR. Instrument used: Illumina HiSeq 2500. TCRdb's own reprocessing of the public reads used fastp at Q25 and MiXCR and kept productive beta chains. Duplicate CDR3 protein sequences are folded into a single record with the most common DNA and genes. Across this sample there are hundreds of thousands of distinct CDR3 sequences, with 13% seen only once. Less than 15% of the sample belongs to the ten largest clones. In the paper's terms, the time point label means: 45 to 55 days after influenza vaccine administration. The material sequenced was PBMCs from blood, taken 40 to 50 days after vaccination. Every receptor here comes from a man aged 50 to 59 who received an inactivated influenza vaccine. Donor details come from another sample of the same person, matched by shared clones.

The chain recombines TRBV5-1 with TRBJ2-2, with D possibly being TRBD2 (5 bases). CDR1 is SGHRS and CDR2 is YFSETQ in the germline V gene. The V end lost 5 bases, the J end lost 5 bases, and 13 bases lay between the germline ends. The CDR3 runs 14 residues. The DNA of the CDR3 is TGCGCCAGCAGTATCCAGAGGGAGACCGGGGAGCTGTTTTTT. Translation gives CASSIQRETGELFF.

The rearrangement joins TRBV4-3 to TRBJ2-4; D is uncertain. V was trimmed by 0 bases and J by 3 bases, leaving 6 bases between them. Germline CDR1 LGHNA, CDR2 YSLEER. The CDR3 consists of 14 residues. Here the CDR3 DNA reads TGCGCCAGCAGCCAAGAGTGGGACAAAAACATTCAGTACTTC. This sequence encodes CASSQEWDKNIQYF.

This chain joins TRBV5-1 and TRBJ2-5; D gene unclear. Germline CDR1 reads SGHRS; CDR2 reads YFSETQ. The CDR3 covers 15 residues. The ends were cut back, 0 bases at V and 5 bases at J, with 14 bases in the middle. For the CDR3, the DNA is TGCGCCAGCAGCTTGGATCTAGTAGGCCGGGAGACCCAGTACTTC. Its translation: CASSLDLVGRETQYF.

The rearrangement joins TRBV3-1 to TRBJ2-3, with 8 positions matching TRBD2. The V and J ends lost 4 bases and 2 bases, in that order; junction bases with no gene match: 11. CDR1 and CDR2 (germline): LGHDT, YNNKEL (reference sequence). CDR3 length equals 17 residues. The CDR3 sequence is CASSPGGGAGATDTQYF. CDR3 in DNA: TGTGCCAGCAGCCCCGGAGGGGGAGCGGGAGCCACAGATACGCAGTATTTT.

This clonotype was seen ten or more times. The chain uses TRBV4-2 and TRBJ2-3; TRBD2 agrees at 11 bases. CDR3 length: 14 residues. The J segment lost 8 bases and the V segment lost 2 bases, leaving 3 bases of the junction unmatched. In germline, CDR1 is LGHNA, CDR2 YNFKEQ. CDR3 region: CASSQPLAGVTQYF. CDR3 coding DNA: TGTGCCAGCAGCCAACCACTAGCGGGAGTTACGCAGTATTTT.

The CDR3 nucleotides are TGTGCCAGCAGCTTATCTTGGGACCCAGATACGCAGTATTTT. Protein product: CASSLSWDPDTQYF. The V gene is TRBV7-9, the J gene TRBJ2-3; perhaps D is TRBD1 or TRBD2 (5 bases each). Trimming stripped 2 bases from V and 4 bases from J, with 10 bases between. The CDR3 has 14 residues. CDR1 and CDR2 from the germline V gene are SEHNR and FQNEAQ (reference sequence).

The chain carries TRBV12-3 or TRBV12-4 and TRBJ2-5; 8 positions match TRBD1. V lost 6 bases, J lost 5 bases, and 8 bases stayed unmatched. This CDR3 region has 14 residues. As DNA, the CDR3 is TGTGCCAGCAGACTCAGGGGGCGCAGCGAGACCCAGTACTTC. Translating gives CASRLRGRSETQYF.

The V call is TRBV6-2 or TRBV6-3, the J call TRBJ2-6, with no clear D. The CDR3 length is 19 residues. V was trimmed by 0 bases and J by 0 bases, leaving 15 bases between them. The germline V gene encodes CDR1 MNHEY and CDR2 SVGEGT. For the CDR3, the DNA is TGTGCCAGCAGTTACTCAACTACAGTTTATTACTCTGGGGCCAACGTCCTGACTTTC. As protein: CASSYSTTVYYSGANVLTF.

The sample holds a few counts of this clonotype. This chain links TRBV7-8 with TRBJ2-2; D possibly corresponds to TRBD1 (6 bases). CDR1 SGHVS and CDR2 FQNEAQ come from the germline V gene. This CDR3 has 13 residues. V was cut by 3 bases and J by 5 bases, with 7 bases left in between. The CDR3 spells CASSFTGTGELFF. The CDR3 bases are TGTGCCAGCAGCTTCACAGGGACCGGGGAGCTGTTTTTT.

This chain uses TRBV20-1 with TRBJ2-7, with 8 nucleotides matching TRBD1. Unmatched junction bases numbered 13, after V lost 5 bases and J lost 4 bases. Germline CDR1 and CDR2: DFQATT and SNEGSKA (reference sequence). The CDR3 consists of 15 residues. CDR3 DNA: TGCAGTGCTCGACCTCGCCACGGACAGGGTTACGAGCAGTACTTC. Translated: CSARPRHGQGYEQYF.

The rearrangement joins TRBV5-1 to TRBJ2-1; D assignment may be TRBD1 or TRBD2 (5 bases each). Germline values: CDR1 SGHRS, CDR2 YFSETQ. The CDR3 length is 16 residues. V lost 0 bases and J lost 1, with 11 bases in between. The CDR3 nucleotides are TGCGCCAGCAGCTTGGGGGGGTTTCGGTCCTACAATGAGCAGTTCTTC. As protein: CASSLGGFRSYNEQFF.

The J gene is TRBJ2-1, the V gene TRBV5-1; no clear D gene. Trimming removed 4 bases at V and 1 base at J, with 12 bases between. The CDR3 contains 15 residues. Germline V gene sequence: CDR1 SGHRS, CDR2 YFSETQ. The CDR3 is CASSQRGISYNEQFF. CDR3 nucleotide sequence: TGCGCCAGCAGCCAGCGCGGCATTTCCTACAATGAGCAGTTCTTC.

The genes are TRBV20-1 and TRBJ2-1; 8 nucleotides agree with TRBD2. The CDR3 loop spans 16 amino acids. Losses at the gene ends were 6 bases for V and 0 bases for J; bases not matched to a gene: 10. CDR1 DFQATT and CDR2 SNEGSKA come from the germline V gene (reference sequence). The CDR3 loop is CSALARGGSSYNEQFF. CDR3 DNA: TGCAGTGCCCTTGCACGCGGGGGGAGCTCCTACAATGAGCAGTTCTTC.

This clonotype was seen more than once but under ten times. The chain carries TRBV25-1 and TRBJ1-4; D is possibly TRBD1 (5 bases). The CDR3 covers 11 residues. Germline V gene lookup returns CDR1 MGHDK and CDR2 SYGVNS. Between the trimmed V and J ends, which lost 4 bases and 14 bases, there was a span of 11 bases. CDR3: CASSGRGGLFF. In nucleotides, the CDR3 is TGTGCCAGCAGTGGACGGGGCGGTCTGTTTTTT.

The chain combines TRBV12-3 or TRBV12-4 with TRBJ2-1; 13 bases are shared with TRBD2. This CDR3 region has 15 residues. V trimming: 6 bases; J trimming: 5 bases; junction bases outside the gene matches: 4. CDR3 bases: TGTGCCAGCAGACTAGCGGGAGGGGAACACAATGAGCAGTTCTTC. As protein: CASRLAGGEHNEQFF.

This clonotype was observed many times. The rearrangement joins TRBV20-1 to TRBJ1-2; D is uncertain. CDR1 is DFQATT, CDR2 SNEGSKA, per germline (reference sequence). The CDR3 contains 13 residues. V lost 0 bases to trimming and J lost 5 bases, with 10 bases between them. For the CDR3, the DNA is TGCAGTGCTAGAGAACCCCCGGGATATGGCTACACCTTC. Encoded protein: CSAREPPGYGYTF.

In this sample, this clonotype turned up a few times. V and J are TRBV12-3 or TRBV12-4 and TRBJ2-1, with TRBD2 matching 11 bases. The CDR3 is 20 amino acids. V was pared by 5 bases and J by 0 bases, with 15 bases of the junction left unmatched. The CDR3 loop is CASSPYLAGGTRYSYNEQFF. In DNA form, the CDR3 reads TGTGCCAGCAGTCCATACCTAGCGGGGGGCACACGTTACTCCTACAATGAGCAGTTCTTC.

The chain joins TRBV27 to TRBJ2-2, with TRBD1 matching 12 bases. CDR3 length: 16 amino acids. With V trimmed by 6 bases and J by 4 bases, 6 bases remained unmatched. Germline CDR1 is MNHEY and CDR2 is SMNVEV (reference sequence). The CDR3 region is CASRPGTGGFTGELFF. The DNA for the CDR3 is TGTGCCAGCAGGCCCGGGACAGGGGGCTTCACCGGGGAGCTGTTTTTT.

This clonotype was seen at least ten times. J is TRBJ2-5 and V is TRBV11-2; 13 positions match TRBD2. J was trimmed by 5 bases and V by 3 bases; bases with no gene match: 9. Germline assignment: CDR1 SGHAT and CDR2 FQNNGV. The CDR3 extends over 17 amino acids. CDR3 nucleotide sequence: TGTGCCAGCAGCTTGGGACTAGCGGGACATAGCGGGGAGACCCAGTACTTC. Translating it yields CASSLGLAGHSGETQYF.

This chain joins TRBV7-9 and TRBJ2-3, with no clear D. Deletions cut 5 bases from V and 3 bases from J, with 15 bases between. This CDR3 has 15 residues. Germline values: CDR1 SEHNR, CDR2 FQNEAQ (reference sequence). CDR3 protein: CASSPSWPGTDTQYF. In nucleotides, the CDR3 is TGTGCCAGCAGCCCATCCTGGCCCGGGACAGATACGCAGTATTTT.

The chain joins TRBV4-3 to TRBJ1-1; D remains ambiguous. Germline V lookup: CDR1 LGHNA, CDR2 YSLEER. This CDR3 region has 13 residues. Trimming stripped 5 bases from V and 1 base from J, with 8 bases between. The CDR3 here is CASSESKNTEAFF. The CDR3 DNA reads as TGCGCCAGCAGCGAAAGCAAGAACACTGAAGCTTTCTTT.

V usage is TRBV10-3 and J usage is TRBJ1-3; tentatively, D is TRBD1 (5 bases). V was clipped by 10 bases and J by 0 bases, with 13 bases between them. The length of the CDR3 is 14 residues. CDR1 is ENHRY, CDR2 SYGVKD, per germline. The CDR3 sequence is CATSDSLSGNTIYF. The DNA for the CDR3 is TGTGCCACCTCCGACAGCCTCTCTGGAAACACCATATATTTT.

This clonotype turned up a few times. The chain couples TRBV28 to TRBJ2-1; D may match TRBD1 or TRBD2 (5 bases each). The CDR3 sequence is 14 residues long. The germline V gene encodes CDR1 MDHEN and CDR2 SYDVKM. V gave up 7 bases and J gave up 4 bases, with 14 bases separating them. The CDR3 DNA follows: TGTGCCAGCATTAAAGGTTGGGGGTACAATGAGCAGTTCTTC. It translates to CASIKGWGYNEQFF.

This clonotype has a count of ten or more. The J gene is TRBJ1-2, the V gene TRBV20-1, with 10 nucleotides matching TRBD1. The CDR3 contains 15 residues. The V gene end was trimmed by 6 bases and the J gene end by 8 bases; junction bases not matched to a gene: 15. CDR1 DFQATT and CDR2 SNEGSKA come from the germline V gene (reference sequence). The CDR3 sequence is CSAQIRGQGMWGYTF. For the CDR3, the DNA is TGCAGTGCCCAAATACGGGGACAGGGGATGTGGGGCTACACCTTC.

The rearrangement uses TRBV20-1 and TRBJ2-3; a possible D gene is TRBD1 (6 bases). V was trimmed by 5 bases and J by 0 bases, leaving 18 bases between them. Germline V gene lookup returns CDR1 DFQATT and CDR2 SNEGSKA (reference sequence). This CDR3 is built from 16 residues. The CDR3 DNA reads TGCAGTGCTGAGGACGTGGGGGCCAGAAGCACAGATACGCAGTATTTT. Its protein is CSAEDVGARSTDTQYF.

This clonotype was seen a handful of times. The J gene is TRBJ2-1, the V gene TRBV24-1; D remains ambiguous. The CDR3 is 15 amino acids. Germline V gives CDR1 KGHDR, CDR2 SFDVKD. The V gene lost 5 bases and the J gene lost 0 bases, with 10 bases spanning the gap. CDR3 sequence (DNA): TGTGCCACCAGTGGGCAAACGAGCTCCTACAATGAGCAGTTCTTC. Translation: CATSGQTSSYNEQFF.

The chain recombines TRBV28 with TRBJ1-5; tentative D call: TRBD1 (6 bases). V was cut by 7 bases and J by 7 bases, with 17 bases left in between. Germline V lookup: CDR1 MDHEN, CDR2 SYDVKM. The CDR3 has 14 amino acids. CDR3 coding DNA: TGTGCCAGCAAACAGAGTCTCGGGGGCCAGCCCCAGCATTTT. Translation: CASKQSLGGQPQHF.

This chain connects TRBV12-3 or TRBV12-4 to TRBJ2-6, with a weak D call TRBD1 (6 bases). This CDR3 contains 18 residues. CDR3 in amino acids: CTISLNRVWMSGANVLTF. The CDR3 region has the DNA TGTACCATCAGTTTAAACAGGGTATGGATGTCTGGGGCCAACGTCCTGACTTTC.

Of note for this clonotype: At one boundary the junction diverges from the germline segment, which might be a read error. The CDR3 sequence: CASRQAGTGGIYGYTF. Here the CDR3 DNA reads TGTGCCAGCAGGCAAGCCGGGACAGGGGGTATCTATGGCTACACCTTC. This chain uses TRBV3-1 with TRBJ1-2; 11 bases map to TRBD1. This CDR3 spans 16 amino acids. Germline lookup yields CDR1 LGHDT and CDR2 YNNKEL (reference sequence).